The rows below give T cell receptor beta chains drawn from one sample of a study of technical replicates of blood from a handful of donors. Method: immunoSEQ multiplex PCR; TCRdb's copy keeps in-frame clones and lacks some. The sample includes about 75,000 clones, roughly 91% of them seen just once. The sequenced material came from T cells isolated from PBMCs. The receptors come from a human donor in good health. Some clones in this sample may be carry-over from other donors' samples. Both conserved end residues are part of each CDR3. D genes are given only for firm matches. The listing skips clone size in some rows; elsewhere it reads once, few, many or a size class.

clone_size j_call v_call d_call cdr3_nt cdr3_aa
. TRBJ2-5 TRBV29-1 . TGCAGCGTTTTAGCGGTCCAAGAGACCCAGTACTTC CSVLAVQETQYF
. TRBJ2-7 TRBV5-1 TRBD2 TGCGCCAGCAGCTTGTGGACCCCAAAGGGACTAACCTACGAGCAGTACTTC CASSLWTPKGLTYEQYF
. TRBJ1-3 TRBV19 . TGTGCCAGTAGTACACAGGGTGTACACACCATATATTTT CASSTQGVHTIYF
. TRBJ2-3 TRBV11-2 . TGTGCCAGCAGCCCCTCGACCCCGAGGGGCACAGATACGCAGTATTTT CASSPSTPRGTDTQYF
. TRBJ2-1 TRBV5-1 TRBD2 TGCGCCAGCAGCCTGTCCGGACTAGCGGTTTCCTACAATGAGCAGTTCTTC CASSLSGLAVSYNEQFF
. TRBJ2-5 TRBV6-1 . TGTGCCAGCAGTGGACAAAGAGAAGAGACCCAGTACTTC CASSGQREETQYF
. TRBJ2-7 TRBV27 TRBD1 TGTGCCAGCAGTTTCAGGACAGGGGTTTACGAGCAGTACTTC CASSFRTGVYEQYF
. TRBJ2-1 TRBV18 TRBD2 TGTGCCAGCTCACCACCGGGACTAGCGGGGGGTGATGAGCAGTTCTTC CASSPPGLAGGDEQFF
. TRBJ2-2 TRBV10-3 . TGTGCCATCAGTGAATCCCTCCAGCCGGGACACCACGGAGGGAACACCGGGGAGCTGTTTTTT CAISESLQPGHHGGNTGELFF
. TRBJ2-7 TRBV5-1 . TGCGCCAGCAGTGATCAGCGATACGAGCAGTACTTC CASSDQRYEQYF
. TRBJ1-2 TRBV5-5 . TGTGCCAGCAGAACGACGAACGGGGCTAACTATGGCTACACCTTC CASRTTNGANYGYTF
. TRBJ2-3 TRBV6-1 TRBD1 TGTGCCAGCAGTACAGGGGGCACAGATACGCAGTATTTT CASSTGGTDTQYF
. TRBJ2-2 TRBV21-1 . TGTGCCAGCAGCATTCAGGAAGGAAGGACAGGCGAGCACCCGAACACCGGGGAGCTGTTTTTT CASSIQEGRTGEHPNTGELFF
. TRBJ2-2 TRBV27 TRBD2 TGTGCCAGCAGTTCTGGAGGGAGGGCCGGGGAGCTGTTTTTT CASSSGGRAGELFF
. TRBJ1-1 TRBV5-1 . TGCGCCAGCAGCATCTCCGGGGGGAACACTGAAGCTTTCTTT CASSISGGNTEAFF
. TRBJ1-5 TRBV5-8 . TGTGCCAGCAGCCCGAGGGTAGGGAACTATCAGCCCCAGCATTTT CASSPRVGNYQPQHF
. TRBJ2-7 TRBV4-1 . TGCGCCAGCAGCCAAGAATCGCGGGAGCAGTACTTC CASSQESREQYF
. TRBJ2-5 TRBV6-5 . TGTGCCAGCACCCCCCCCGGGTTAGAAGAGACCCAGTACTTC CASTPPGLEETQYF
. TRBJ2-7 TRBV14 . TGTGCCAGCAGCCAAGCTACTAGCTTCCACGAGCAGTACTTC CASSQATSFHEQYF
. TRBJ1-1 TRBV7-6 TRBD1 TGTGCCAGCAGCCCGAGGACAGGGGGCTCGACTGAAGCTTTCTTT CASSPRTGGSTEAFF
. TRBJ2-3 TRBV6-6 TRBD2 TGTGCCAGCAGTTACTACCTAGCGGCCCAACATACGCAGTATTTT CASSYYLAAQHTQYF
once TRBJ1-5 TRBV7-6 TRBD1 TGTGCCAGCAGCTTAAGGACAGGGGGCGATCCCCAGCATTTT CASSLRTGGDPQHF
. TRBJ2-1 TRBV5-4 . TGTGCCAGCAGCCCCCCCTTATACAATGAGCAGTTCTTC CASSPPLYNEQFF
once TRBJ2-7 TRBV28 TRBD1 TGTGCCACACGACAGGGGGCCTACGAGCAGTACTTC CATRQGAYEQYF
. TRBJ1-5 TRBV2 TRBD1 TGTGCCAGTAAGGGGACAGGGGGCTTTTATCAGCCCCAGCATTTT CASKGTGGFYQPQHF
. TRBJ2-7 TRBV19 TRBD2 TGTGCCAGTAGTCCTAGACTAGCGGGGTATTACGAGCAGTACTTC CASSPRLAGYYEQYF
. TRBJ2-5 TRBV5-1 . TGCGCCAGCAGCTTGGCAGGGCGAGAGACCCAGTACTTC CASSLAGRETQYF
once TRBJ2-3 TRBV6-1 TRBD2 TGTGCCAGCAGTGAAGGCGGGAGTGTGAATACGCAGTATTTT CASSEGGSVNTQYF
. TRBJ1-5 TRBV28 TRBD1 TGTGCCAGCATGTTAGGACAGGGCAATCAGCCCCAGCATTTT CASMLGQGNQPQHF
. TRBJ2-7 TRBV5-4 TRBD1 TGTGCCAGCAGCCTCGGGACAGGTTCCTCCTACGAGCAGTACTTC CASSLGTGSSYEQYF
. TRBJ1-1 TRBV27 . TGTGCCAGCAGTTCATGGGAGGGAGGCACTGAAGCTTTCTTT CASSSWEGGTEAFF
. TRBJ2-3 TRBV5-1 TRBD1 TGCGCCAGCAGCACCGAAGGGACAGGGGGCATAAATACGCAGTATTTT CASSTEGTGGINTQYF
. TRBJ2-3 TRBV27 TRBD2 TGTGCCAGCAGTTCTAGCGGAGATACGCAGTATTTT CASSSSGDTQYF
. TRBJ2-5 TRBV11-2 TRBD2 TGTGCCAGCAGAAGCCCTTTGGGAGGGTTAGAGACCCAGTACTTC CASRSPLGGLETQYF
. TRBJ2-7 TRBV11-2 . TGTGCCAGCAGCTTCTCGAACAGATCATACGAGCAGTACTTC CASSFSNRSYEQYF
. TRBJ2-7 TRBV19 . TGTGCCAGTAGATCGGGTGCCGGGGACGAGCAGTACTTC CASRSGAGDEQYF
. TRBJ1-2 TRBV6-5 TRBD1 TGTGCCAGCAGTTACTCAGGGGGCGACTATGGCTACACCTTC CASSYSGGDYGYTF
. TRBJ1-6 TRBV7-9 . TGTGCCAGCAGCTTAGGAGGGTCTCGATCATATTCACCCCTCCACTTT CASSLGGSRSYSPLHF
. TRBJ1-2 TRBV28 TRBD1 TGTGCCAGCAGTTTCAGGACAGGGGGCAACTATGGCTACACCTTC CASSFRTGGNYGYTF
. TRBJ2-3 TRBV7-3 TRBD2 TGTGCCAGCGGTGCGGGGGGCCGCACAGATACGCAGTATTTT CASGAGGRTDTQYF
. TRBJ2-3 TRBV5-1 . TGCGCCAGCGCGGTAATACCTAGCACAGATACGCAGTATTTT CASAVIPSTDTQYF
once TRBJ1-4 TRBV19 TRBD1 TGTGCCAGTAGTACGACAGGGGTGGATGAAAAACTGTTTTTT CASSTTGVDEKLFF
. TRBJ1-4 TRBV18 . TGTGCCAGCTCACCTGGGCAGCTGGATGAAAAACTGTTTTTT CASSPGQLDEKLFF
. TRBJ2-7 TRBV21-1 . TGTGCCAGCAGCAAAGGACGCAGCGAACGGGGCCAAGGGGGGGCCTACGAGCAGTACTTC CASSKGRSERGQGGAYEQYF
. TRBJ1-2 TRBV6-1 . TGTGCCAGCAGTGAACCCCTGGCAGGGAATGATGGCTACACCTTC CASSEPLAGNDGYTF
. TRBJ2-7 TRBV4-1 . TGCGCCAGCAGCCAAGAGTTCACTAGCAGGAACGAGCAGTACTTC CASSQEFTSRNEQYF
. TRBJ2-7 TRBV7-8 . TGTGCCAGCAGCCGTGGGGGGGGGCCTTACGAGCAGTACTTC CASSRGGGPYEQYF
. TRBJ2-7 TRBV7-9 . TGTGCCAGCAGCTCGAGCTCCTACGAGCAGTACTTC CASSSSSYEQYF
. TRBJ2-7 TRBV13 . TGTGCCAGCAGCTTAAGAACTTGGGAGCAGTACTTC CASSLRTWEQYF
few TRBJ2-7 TRBV5-4 . TGTGCCAGCAGCCCCGACAGCAGCGAGCAGTACTTC CASSPDSSEQYF
. TRBJ2-2 TRBV6-1 . TGTGCCAGCAGTCGAGTATGGAGCGGGGAGCTGTTTTTT CASSRVWSGELFF
. TRBJ1-5 TRBV10-3 TRBD1 TGTGCCATCAGTGATCAAGGACAGGGTAATCAGCCCCAGCATTTT CAISDQGQGNQPQHF
. TRBJ2-7 TRBV5-1 TRBD1 TGCGCCAGCAGCTTCGGACAGGAAGTCTCCTACGAGCAGTACTTC CASSFGQEVSYEQYF
. TRBJ2-7 TRBV6-8 TRBD2 TGTGCCAGCAGCTGGACTAGCGGAGGGGGTTACTACGAGCAGTACTTC CASSWTSGGGYYEQYF
. TRBJ2-2 TRBV18 . TGTGCCAGCTCAATCCGACAGGACACCGGGGAGCTGTTTTTT CASSIRQDTGELFF
. TRBJ2-7 TRBV29-1 . TGCAGCGTTGGAGGAGACGAGCAGTACTTC CSVGGDEQYF
once TRBJ2-3 TRBV6-5 . TGTGCCAGCAAAGTTAGAACCGGGGGGCGGGATACGCAGTATTTT CASKVRTGGRDTQYF
. TRBJ2-1 TRBV14 TRBD2 TGTGCCAGCAGCCAAGGGACTAGCGTCCTCAATGAGCAGTTCTTC CASSQGTSVLNEQFF
few TRBJ1-5 TRBV2 . TGTGCCAGCACTGCCCAGGGGAGGGATCAGCCCCAGCATTTT CASTAQGRDQPQHF